These T cell receptor beta chains were read from a single sample in a study of blood T cell repertoires in COVID-19. The protocol was immunoSEQ multiplex PCR, while the TCRdb copy is restricted to in-frame clones and leaves out a portion. The table lists 15,000 to 20,000 clones, around nine tenths of them singletons. Sequencing was performed on peripheral blood. Source of these receptors: a human donor in a cohort sampled during active COVID-19. CDR3s include the opening cysteine and the closing phenylalanine or tryptophan. A D gene is named only where the DNA matches it firmly. The size field is filled for only some rows; it gives once, few, many or a size class.

CDR3 protein: CASSLITGALGANVLTF; CDR3 DNA: TGTGCCAGCAGTCTTATAACAGGGGCGCTTGGGGCCAACGTCCTGACTTTC; V gene: TRBV28; D gene: TRBD1; clone size: NA; J gene: TRBJ2-6
CDR3 protein: CASSLGPGNEKLFF; CDR3 DNA: TGCGCCAGCAGCTTGGGGCCGGGTAATGAAAAACTGTTTTTT; V gene: TRBV5-1; D gene: NA; clone size: NA; J gene: TRBJ1-4
CDR3 protein: CASSLTGTPHLSTNEKLFF; CDR3 DNA: TGTGCCAGCAGTCTTACCGGGACACCACACTTATCAACTAATGAAAAACTGTTTTTT; V gene: TRBV28; D gene: NA; clone size: NA; J gene: TRBJ1-4
CDR3 protein: CASSTRDRMPETQYF; CDR3 DNA: TGTGCCAGCAGCACAAGGGACAGGATGCCAGAGACCCAGTACTTC; V gene: TRBV7-9; D gene: TRBD1; clone size: NA; J gene: TRBJ2-5
CDR3 protein: CAIRKTLNTEAFF; CDR3 DNA: TGTGCCATCAGGAAGACATTGAACACTGAAGCTTTCTTT; V gene: TRBV10-3; D gene: NA; clone size: NA; J gene: TRBJ1-1
CDR3 protein: CASSLWSEAYNEQFF; CDR3 DNA: TGTGCCAGCAGCTTGTGGAGCGAAGCCTACAATGAGCAGTTCTTC; V gene: TRBV5-5; D gene: NA; clone size: NA; J gene: TRBJ2-1
CDR3 protein: CAWEGLAANNEQFF; CDR3 DNA: TGTGCCTGGGAGGGACTAGCGGCAAACAATGAGCAGTTCTTC; V gene: TRBV30; D gene: TRBD2; clone size: NA; J gene: TRBJ2-1
CDR3 protein: CASSEIDSRSGNTIYF; CDR3 DNA: TGTGCCAGCAGTGAGATCGACAGCCGCTCTGGAAACACCATATATTTT; V gene: TRBV28; D gene: NA; clone size: once; J gene: TRBJ1-3
CDR3 protein: CASNPRGGGNTEAFF; CDR3 DNA: TGTGCCAGCAACCCTAGGGGGGGAGGGAACACTGAAGCTTTCTTT; V gene: TRBV28; D gene: NA; clone size: NA; J gene: TRBJ1-1
CDR3 protein: CASSQTGAGANVLTF; CDR3 DNA: TGTGCCAGCAGCCAGACAGGGGCCGGGGCCAACGTCCTGACTTTC; V gene: TRBV14; D gene: TRBD1; clone size: once; J gene: TRBJ2-6
CDR3 protein: CASSQDRGSSYEQYF; CDR3 DNA: TGTGCCAGCAGCCAGGACAGGGGAAGCTCCTACGAGCAGTACTTC; V gene: TRBV2; D gene: TRBD1; clone size: NA; J gene: TRBJ2-7
CDR3 protein: CASAGFAGQETQYF; CDR3 DNA: TGTGCCAGTGCCGGATTTGCAGGACAAGAGACCCAGTACTTC; V gene: TRBV19; D gene: NA; clone size: NA; J gene: TRBJ2-5
CDR3 protein: CASSPSGFTDTQYF; CDR3 DNA: TGTGCCAGCAGTCCTAGCGGATTCACAGATACGCAGTATTTT; V gene: TRBV6-5; D gene: TRBD2; clone size: NA; J gene: TRBJ2-3
CDR3 protein: CASSLGWAGNTEAFF; CDR3 DNA: TGTGCCAGCAGCTTAGGTTGGGCCGGGAACACTGAAGCTTTCTTT; V gene: TRBV7-9; D gene: NA; clone size: few; J gene: TRBJ1-1
CDR3 protein: CAWSGGVYEQYF; CDR3 DNA: TGTGCCTGGAGTGGCGGTGTCTACGAGCAGTACTTC; V gene: TRBV30; D gene: NA; clone size: NA; J gene: TRBJ2-7
CDR3 protein: CASTLDRSTEAFF; CDR3 DNA: TGTGCCAGCACCCTGGACAGGTCCACTGAAGCTTTCTTT; V gene: TRBV12-3/TRBV12-4; D gene: TRBD1; clone size: NA; J gene: TRBJ1-1
CDR3 protein: CASSTTSGGRETQYF; CDR3 DNA: TGTGCCAGCAGCACCACTAGCGGGGGGAGAGAGACCCAGTACTTC; V gene: TRBV7-9; D gene: TRBD2; clone size: NA; J gene: TRBJ2-5
CDR3 protein: CASSITSGSSYNEQFF; CDR3 DNA: TGCGCCAGCAGCATAACTAGCGGGAGCTCCTACAATGAGCAGTTCTTC; V gene: TRBV5-1; D gene: TRBD2; clone size: NA; J gene: TRBJ2-1
CDR3 protein: CASSLARGLAGVMGFF; CDR3 DNA: TGTGCCAGCAGCTTGGCCCGGGGACTAGCGGGAGTAATGGGGTTCTTC; V gene: TRBV5-6; D gene: TRBD2; clone size: NA; J gene: TRBJ2-1
CDR3 protein: CASSQTAGVANTGELFF; CDR3 DNA: TGTGCCAGCAGTCAAACAGCGGGAGTAGCGAACACCGGGGAGCTGTTTTTT; V gene: TRBV27; D gene: TRBD2; clone size: NA; J gene: TRBJ2-2
CDR3 protein: CSVEGRLALGTQYF; CDR3 DNA: TGCAGCGTTGAAGGCCGACTAGCTTTGGGGACGCAGTATTTT; V gene: TRBV29-1; D gene: TRBD2; clone size: NA; J gene: TRBJ2-3
CDR3 protein: CASSVTGVSTDTQYF; CDR3 DNA: TGCGCCAGCAGCGTGACAGGGGTGAGCACAGATACGCAGTATTTT; V gene: TRBV5-1; D gene: TRBD1; clone size: NA; J gene: TRBJ2-3
CDR3 protein: CASSYSRVENIQYF; CDR3 DNA: TGTGCCAGCAGTTATTCTCGGGTAGAAAACATTCAGTACTTC; V gene: TRBV6-2/TRBV6-3; D gene: NA; clone size: NA; J gene: TRBJ2-4
CDR3 protein: CASSLELAATDTQYF; CDR3 DNA: TGTGCCAGCAGCTTGGAACTAGCGGCCACAGATACGCAGTATTTT; V gene: TRBV5-4; D gene: TRBD2; clone size: few; J gene: TRBJ2-3